The clone carrying this T cell receptor (beta chain) was detected ten times or more. Antigen: not known. RNA transcripts were the template for amplifying TCR beta CDR3 regions. HTBI primers drove first-round RT-PCR of the TCR CDR3. TCRdb itself ran the multiplex PCR reads through MiXCR, one entry per CDR3 protein. The sample shows some 600,000 distinct CDR3 sequences, about 15% of them seen only once. This sample stems from a study of T cells in Graves' hyperthyroidism and ophthalmopathy. Study-wide findings and caveats: A model of 13 V-J features distinguished ophthalmopathy from stable hyperthyroidism.

The length of the CDR3 is 12 residues. Germline loops: CDR1 DFQATT, CDR2 SNEGSKA (reference sequence). With 1 base removed from V and 5 bases from J, the gap between germline ends came to 8 bases. This TCR derives from a young woman with Graves' hyperthyroidism that later progressed to Graves' ophthalmopathy. This chain links TRBV20-1 with TRBJ1-2; D is perhaps TRBD1 (5 bases). What was sequenced was blood. In DNA, the CDR3 is TGCAGTGCTAGAGTGGGGGGTTATGGCTACACCTTC. Translating gives CSARVGGYGYTF.